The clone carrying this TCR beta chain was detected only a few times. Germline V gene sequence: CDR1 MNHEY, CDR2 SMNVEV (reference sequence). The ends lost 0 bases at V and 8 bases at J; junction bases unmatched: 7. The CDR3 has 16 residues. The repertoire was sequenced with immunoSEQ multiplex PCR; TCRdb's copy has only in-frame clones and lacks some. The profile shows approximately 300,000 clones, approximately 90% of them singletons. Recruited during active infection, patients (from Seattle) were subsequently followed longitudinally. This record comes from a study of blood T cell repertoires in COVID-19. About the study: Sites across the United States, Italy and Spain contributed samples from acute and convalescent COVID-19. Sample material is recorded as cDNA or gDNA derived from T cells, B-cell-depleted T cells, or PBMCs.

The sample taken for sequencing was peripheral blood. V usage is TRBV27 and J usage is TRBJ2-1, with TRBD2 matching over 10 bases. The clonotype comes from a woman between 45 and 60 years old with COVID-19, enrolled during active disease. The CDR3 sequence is CASSLSSSGRGDEQFF. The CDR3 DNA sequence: TGTGCCAGCAGTTTATCGTCTAGCGGGAGAGGCGATGAGCAGTTCTTC.